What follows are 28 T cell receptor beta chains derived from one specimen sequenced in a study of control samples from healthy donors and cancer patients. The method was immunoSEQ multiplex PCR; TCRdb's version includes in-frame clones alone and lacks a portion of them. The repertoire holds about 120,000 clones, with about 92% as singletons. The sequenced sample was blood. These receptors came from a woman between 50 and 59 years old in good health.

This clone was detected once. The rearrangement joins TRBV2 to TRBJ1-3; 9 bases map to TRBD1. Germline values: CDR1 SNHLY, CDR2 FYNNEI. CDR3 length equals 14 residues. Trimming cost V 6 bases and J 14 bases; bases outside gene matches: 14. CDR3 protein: CASRATRQGGSVYF. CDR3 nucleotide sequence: TGTGCCAGCAGGGCGACCCGACAGGGGGGCTCCGTATATTTT.

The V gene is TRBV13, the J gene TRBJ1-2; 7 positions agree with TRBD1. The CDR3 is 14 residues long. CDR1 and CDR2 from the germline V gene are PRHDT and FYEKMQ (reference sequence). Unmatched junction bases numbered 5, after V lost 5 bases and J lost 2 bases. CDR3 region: CASSLGTENYGYTF. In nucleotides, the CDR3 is TGTGCCAGCAGCCTCGGGACAGAGAACTATGGCTACACCTTC.

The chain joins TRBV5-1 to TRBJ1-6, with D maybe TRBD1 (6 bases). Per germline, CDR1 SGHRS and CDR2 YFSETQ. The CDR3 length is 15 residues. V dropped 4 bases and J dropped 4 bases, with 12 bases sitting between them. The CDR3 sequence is CASSPNDRYNSPLHF. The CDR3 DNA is TGCGCCAGCAGCCCAAACGACAGGTATAATTCACCCCTCCACTTT.

CDR3 in amino acids: CASSFQTGGLDGYTF. CDR3 bases: TGCGCCAGCAGCTTTCAGACAGGGGGGCTGGATGGCTACACCTTC. J is TRBJ1-2 and V is TRBV5-1, with 9 bases matching TRBD1. Germline-derived CDR1 and CDR2 are SGHRS and YFSETQ. With V trimmed by 2 bases and J by 6 bases, 8 bases remained unmatched. This CDR3 has 15 residues.

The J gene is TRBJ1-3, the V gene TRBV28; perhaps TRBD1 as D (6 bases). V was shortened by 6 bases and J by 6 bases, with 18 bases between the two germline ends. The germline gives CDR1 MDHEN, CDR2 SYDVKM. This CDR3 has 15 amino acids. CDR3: CASSPSRGILNTIYF. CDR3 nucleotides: TGTGCCAGCAGCCCTAGCAGGGGAATTTTAAACACCATATATTTT.

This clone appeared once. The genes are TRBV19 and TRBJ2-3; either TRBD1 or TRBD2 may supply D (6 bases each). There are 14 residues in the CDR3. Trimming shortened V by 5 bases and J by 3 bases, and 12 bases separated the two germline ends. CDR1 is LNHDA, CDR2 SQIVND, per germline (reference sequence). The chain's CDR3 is CASSYRGTTDTQYF. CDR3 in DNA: TGTGCCAGTAGTTACCGCGGGACAACAGATACGCAGTATTTT.

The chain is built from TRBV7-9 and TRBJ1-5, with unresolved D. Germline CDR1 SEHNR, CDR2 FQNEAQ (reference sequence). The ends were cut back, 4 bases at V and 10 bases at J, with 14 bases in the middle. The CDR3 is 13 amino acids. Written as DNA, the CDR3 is TGTGCCAGCAGCTACGATCCCATCAGCCCCCAGCATTTT. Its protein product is CASSYDPISPQHF.

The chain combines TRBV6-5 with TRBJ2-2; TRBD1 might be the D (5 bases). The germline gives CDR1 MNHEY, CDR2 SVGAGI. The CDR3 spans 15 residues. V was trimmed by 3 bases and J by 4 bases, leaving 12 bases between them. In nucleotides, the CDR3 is TGTGCCAGCAGTTATAGGGCCAGGGTCACCGGGGAGCTGTTTTTT. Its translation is CASSYRARVTGELFF.

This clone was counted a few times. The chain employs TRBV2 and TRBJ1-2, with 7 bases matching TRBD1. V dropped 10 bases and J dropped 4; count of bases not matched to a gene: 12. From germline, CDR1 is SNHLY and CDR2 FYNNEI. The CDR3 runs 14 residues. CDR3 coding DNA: TGTGCCACCCAACGTGGTGGACAGGCCTATGGCTACACCTTC. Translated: CATQRGGQAYGYTF. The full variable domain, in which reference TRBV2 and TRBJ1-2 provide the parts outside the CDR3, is EPEVTQTPSHQVTQMGQEVILRCVPISNHLYFYWYRQILGQKVEFLVSFYNNEISEKSEIFDDQFSVERPDGSNFTLKIRSTKLEDSAMYFCATQRGGQAYGYTFGSGTRLTVV.

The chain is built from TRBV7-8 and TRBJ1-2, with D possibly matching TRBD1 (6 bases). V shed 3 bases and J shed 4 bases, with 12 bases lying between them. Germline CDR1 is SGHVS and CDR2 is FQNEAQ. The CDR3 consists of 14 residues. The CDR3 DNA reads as TGTGCCAGCAGCTTTCGCGCACAGGGCTATGGCTACACCTTC. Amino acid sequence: CASSFRAQGYGYTF. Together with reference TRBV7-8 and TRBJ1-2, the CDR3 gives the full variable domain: GAGVSQSPRYKVAKRGQDVALRCDPISGHVSLFWYQQALGQGPEFLTYFQNEAQLDKSGLPSDRFFAERPEGSVSTLKIQRTQQEDSAVYLCASSFRAQGYGYTFGSGTRLTVV.

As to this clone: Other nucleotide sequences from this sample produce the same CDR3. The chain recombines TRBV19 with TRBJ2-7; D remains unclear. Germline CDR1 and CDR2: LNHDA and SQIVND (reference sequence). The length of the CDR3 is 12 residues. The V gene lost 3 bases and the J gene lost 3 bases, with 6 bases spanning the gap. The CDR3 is CASSMGGYEQYF. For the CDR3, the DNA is TGTGCCAGTAGTATGGGTGGCTACGAGCAGTACTTC.

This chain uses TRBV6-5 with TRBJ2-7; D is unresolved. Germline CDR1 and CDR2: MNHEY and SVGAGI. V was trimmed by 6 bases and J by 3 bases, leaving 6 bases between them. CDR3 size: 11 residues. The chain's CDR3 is CASRQLYEQYF. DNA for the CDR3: TGTGCCAGCAGGCAACTCTACGAGCAGTACTTC.

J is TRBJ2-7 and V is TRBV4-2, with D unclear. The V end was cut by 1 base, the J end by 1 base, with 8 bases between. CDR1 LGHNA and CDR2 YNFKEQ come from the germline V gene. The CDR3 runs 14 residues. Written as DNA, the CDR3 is TGTGCCAGCAGCCAAGGTGGCGGTTCCTACGAGCAGTACTTC. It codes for CASSQGGGSYEQYF.

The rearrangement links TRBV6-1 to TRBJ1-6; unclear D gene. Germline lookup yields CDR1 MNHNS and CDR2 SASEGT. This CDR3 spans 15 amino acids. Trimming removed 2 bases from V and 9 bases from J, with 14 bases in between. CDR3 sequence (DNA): TGTGCCAGCAGTGAAAAATTGGGGTCGAGTTCACCCCTCCACTTT. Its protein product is CASSEKLGSSSPLHF.

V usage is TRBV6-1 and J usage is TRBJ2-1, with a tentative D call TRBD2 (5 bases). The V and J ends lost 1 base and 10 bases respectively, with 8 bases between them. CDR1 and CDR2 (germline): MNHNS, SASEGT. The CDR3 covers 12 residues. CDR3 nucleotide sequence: TGTGCCAGCAGTGAAGTCGGGAACGAGCAGTTCTTC. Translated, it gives CASSEVGNEQFF.

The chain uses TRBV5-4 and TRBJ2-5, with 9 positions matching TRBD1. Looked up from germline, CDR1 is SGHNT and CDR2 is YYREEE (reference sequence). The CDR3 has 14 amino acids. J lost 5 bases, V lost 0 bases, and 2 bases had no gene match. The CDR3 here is CASSLVDRGETQYF. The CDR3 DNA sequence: TGTGCCAGCAGCTTGGTTGACAGGGGGGAGACCCAGTACTTC.

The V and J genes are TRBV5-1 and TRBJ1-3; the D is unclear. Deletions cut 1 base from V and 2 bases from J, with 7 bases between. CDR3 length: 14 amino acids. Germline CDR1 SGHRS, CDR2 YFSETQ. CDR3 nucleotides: TGCGCCAGCAGCTTGACGACTACTGGAAACACCATATATTTT. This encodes CASSLTTTGNTIYF.

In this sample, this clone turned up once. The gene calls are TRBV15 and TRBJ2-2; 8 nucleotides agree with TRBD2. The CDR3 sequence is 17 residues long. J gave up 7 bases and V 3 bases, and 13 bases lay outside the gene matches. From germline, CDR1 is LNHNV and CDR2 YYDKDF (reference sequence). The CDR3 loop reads CATSSTSFREGLGELFF. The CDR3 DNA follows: TGTGCCACCAGCAGTACCTCTTTCCGGGAGGGTCTCGGGGAGCTGTTTTTT.

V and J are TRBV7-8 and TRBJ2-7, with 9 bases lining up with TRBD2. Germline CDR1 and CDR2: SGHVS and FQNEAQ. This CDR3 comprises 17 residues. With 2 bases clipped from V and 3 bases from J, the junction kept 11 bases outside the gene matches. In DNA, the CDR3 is TGTGCCAGCAGCTTAACAGCGGGAGGCTCCACATACTACGAGCAGTACTTC. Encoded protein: CASSLTAGGSTYYEQYF. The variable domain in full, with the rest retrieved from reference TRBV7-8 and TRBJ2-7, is GAGVSQSPRYKVAKRGQDVALRCDPISGHVSLFWYQQALGQGPEFLTYFQNEAQLDKSGLPSDRFFAERPEGSVSTLKIQRTQQEDSAVYLCASSLTAGGSTYYEQYFGPGTRLTVT.

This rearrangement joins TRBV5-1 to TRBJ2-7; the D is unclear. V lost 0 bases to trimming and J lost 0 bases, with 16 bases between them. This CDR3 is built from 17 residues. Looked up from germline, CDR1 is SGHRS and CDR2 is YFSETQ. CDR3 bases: TGCGCCAGCAGCTTGGGTGTTGGTAACAGCCGCTCCTACGAGCAGTACTTC. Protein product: CASSLGVGNSRSYEQYF. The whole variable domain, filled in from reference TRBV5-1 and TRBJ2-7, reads KAGVTQTPRYLIKTRGQQVTLSCSPISGHRSVSWYQQTPGQGLQFLFEYFSETQRNKGNFPGRFSGRQFSNSRSEMNVSTLELGDSALYLCASSLGVGNSRSYEQYFGPGTRLTVT.

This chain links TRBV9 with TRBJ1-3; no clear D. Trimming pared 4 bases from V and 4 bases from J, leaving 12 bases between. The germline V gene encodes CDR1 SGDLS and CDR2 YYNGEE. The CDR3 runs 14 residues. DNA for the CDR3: TGTGCCAGCAGCTTACCTGGACCCGGAAACACCATATATTTT. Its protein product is CASSLPGPGNTIYF.

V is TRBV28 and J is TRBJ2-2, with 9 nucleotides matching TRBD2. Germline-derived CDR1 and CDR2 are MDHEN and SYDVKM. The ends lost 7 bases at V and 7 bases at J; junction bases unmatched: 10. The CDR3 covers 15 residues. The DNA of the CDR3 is TGTGCCAGCACTCTTAGCGGGAGCGGTGGCGGGGAGCTGTTTTTT. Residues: CASTLSGSGGGELFF.

The CDR3 DNA is TGTGCCGGCAAGCCCGACGTGGGGACCTATGGCTACACCTTC. Protein product: CAGKPDVGTYGYTF. This sequence joins TRBV2 and TRBJ1-2; TRBD1 might be the D (5 bases). V gave up 11 bases and J gave up 4 bases, with 20 bases separating them. This CDR3 contains 14 residues. CDR1 SNHLY and CDR2 FYNNEI come from the germline V gene.

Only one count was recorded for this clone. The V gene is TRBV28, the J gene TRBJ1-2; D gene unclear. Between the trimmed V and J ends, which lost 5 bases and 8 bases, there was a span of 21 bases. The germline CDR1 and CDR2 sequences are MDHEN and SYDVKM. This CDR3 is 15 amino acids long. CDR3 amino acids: CASSLPSKTLEGYTF. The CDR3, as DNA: TGTGCCAGCAGTCTCCCGTCTAAGACACTCGAAGGCTACACCTTC.

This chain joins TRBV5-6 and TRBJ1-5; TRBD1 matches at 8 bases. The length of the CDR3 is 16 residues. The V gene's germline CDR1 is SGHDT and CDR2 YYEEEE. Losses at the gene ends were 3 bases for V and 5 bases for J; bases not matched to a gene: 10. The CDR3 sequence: CASSWMTGEEDQPQHF. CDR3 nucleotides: TGTGCCAGCAGCTGGATGACAGGGGAGGAGGATCAGCCCCAGCATTTT.

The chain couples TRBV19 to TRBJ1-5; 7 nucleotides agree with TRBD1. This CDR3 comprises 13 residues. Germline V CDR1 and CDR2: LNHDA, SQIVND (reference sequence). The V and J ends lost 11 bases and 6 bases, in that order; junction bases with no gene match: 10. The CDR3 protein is CASRQGAGQPQHF. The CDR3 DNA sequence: TGTGCCTCCCGACAGGGCGCGGGTCAGCCCCAGCATTTT.

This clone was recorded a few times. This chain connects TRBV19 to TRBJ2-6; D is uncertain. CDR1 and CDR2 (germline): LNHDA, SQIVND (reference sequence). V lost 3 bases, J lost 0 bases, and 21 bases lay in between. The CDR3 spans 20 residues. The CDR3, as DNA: TGTGCCAGTAGTATTTCGCTGATTACGCTGCGAGCCTCTGGGGCCAACGTCCTGACTTTC. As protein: CASSISLITLRASGANVLTF.

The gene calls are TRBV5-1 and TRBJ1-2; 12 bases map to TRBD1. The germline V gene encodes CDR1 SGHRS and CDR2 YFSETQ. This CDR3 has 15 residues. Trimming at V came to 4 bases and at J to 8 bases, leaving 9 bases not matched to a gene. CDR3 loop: CASSISGTGGEGYTF. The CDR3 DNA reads TGCGCCAGCAGCATCTCCGGGACAGGGGGCGAGGGCTACACCTTC.